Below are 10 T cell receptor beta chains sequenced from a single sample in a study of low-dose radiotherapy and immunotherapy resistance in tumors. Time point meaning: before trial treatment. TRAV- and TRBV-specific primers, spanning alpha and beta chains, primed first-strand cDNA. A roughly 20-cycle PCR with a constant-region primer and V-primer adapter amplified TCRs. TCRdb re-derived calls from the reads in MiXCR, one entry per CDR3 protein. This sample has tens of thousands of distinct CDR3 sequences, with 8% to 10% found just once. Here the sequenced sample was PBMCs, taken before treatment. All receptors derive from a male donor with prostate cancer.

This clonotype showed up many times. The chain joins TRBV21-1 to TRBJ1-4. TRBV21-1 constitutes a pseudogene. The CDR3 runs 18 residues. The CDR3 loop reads CASSNQRLDWDSDEKLFF. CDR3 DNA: TGTGCCAGCAGCAATCAAAGGTTGGACTGGGACTCTGACGAAAAACTGTTTTTT.

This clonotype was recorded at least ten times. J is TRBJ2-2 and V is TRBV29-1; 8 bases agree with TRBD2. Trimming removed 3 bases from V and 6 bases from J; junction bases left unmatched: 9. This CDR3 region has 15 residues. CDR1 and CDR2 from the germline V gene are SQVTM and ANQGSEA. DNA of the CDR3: TGCAGCGTTGATGGTCGGGGGGGCAACGCCGGGGAGCTGTTTTTT. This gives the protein CSVDGRGGNAGELFF.

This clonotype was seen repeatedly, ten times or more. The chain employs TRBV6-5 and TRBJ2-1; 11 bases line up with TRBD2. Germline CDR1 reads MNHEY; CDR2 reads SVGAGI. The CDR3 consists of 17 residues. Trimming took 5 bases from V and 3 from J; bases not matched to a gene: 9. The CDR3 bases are TGTGCCAGCAGTCCCCTTTCGGGGACTAGCGGCTACAATGAGCAGTTCTTC. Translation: CASSPLSGTSGYNEQFF.

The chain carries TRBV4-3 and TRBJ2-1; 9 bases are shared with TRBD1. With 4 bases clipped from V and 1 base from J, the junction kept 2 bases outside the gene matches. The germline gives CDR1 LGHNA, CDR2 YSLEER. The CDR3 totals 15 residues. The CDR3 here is CASSRQGGSYNEQFF. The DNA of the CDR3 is TGCGCCAGCAGCCGACAGGGGGGGTCCTACAATGAGCAGTTCTTC.

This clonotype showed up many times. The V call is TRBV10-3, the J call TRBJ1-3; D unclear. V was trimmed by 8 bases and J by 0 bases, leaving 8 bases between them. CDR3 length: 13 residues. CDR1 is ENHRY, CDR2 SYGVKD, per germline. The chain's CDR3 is CAIAQNSGNTIYF. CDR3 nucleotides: TGTGCCATCGCTCAGAACTCTGGAAACACCATATATTTT.

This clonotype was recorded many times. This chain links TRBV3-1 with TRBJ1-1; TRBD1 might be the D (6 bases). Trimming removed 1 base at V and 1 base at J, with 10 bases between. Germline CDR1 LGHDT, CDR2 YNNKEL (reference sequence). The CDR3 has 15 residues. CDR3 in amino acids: CASSQVSRGNTEAFF. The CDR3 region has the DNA TGTGCCAGCAGCCAAGTAAGCAGGGGGAACACTGAAGCTTTCTTT. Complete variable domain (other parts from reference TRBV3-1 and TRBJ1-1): DTAVSQTPKYLVTQMGNDKSIKCEQNLGHDTMYWYKQDSKKFLKIMFSYNNKELIINETVPNRFSPKSPDKAHLNLHINSLELGDSAVYFCASSQVSRGNTEAFFGQGTRLTVV.

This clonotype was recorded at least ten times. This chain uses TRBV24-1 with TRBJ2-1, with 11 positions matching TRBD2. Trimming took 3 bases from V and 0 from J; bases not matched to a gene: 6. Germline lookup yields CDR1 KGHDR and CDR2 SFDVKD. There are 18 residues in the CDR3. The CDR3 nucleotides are TGTGCCACCAGTGATATCGGACTAGCGGGTGGCTCCTACAATGAGCAGTTCTTC. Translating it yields CATSDIGLAGGSYNEQFF.

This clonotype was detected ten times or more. The CDR3 DNA is TGTGCCAGCAGCTTGACAGGGGATGCCTACGAGCAGTACTTC. Residues: CASSLTGDAYEQYF. The V gene is TRBV7-3, the J gene TRBJ2-7; 8 positions match TRBD1. Trimming took 3 bases from V and 2 from J; bases not matched to a gene: 3. Per germline, CDR1 SGHTA and CDR2 FQGTGA. The CDR3 is 14 residues long.

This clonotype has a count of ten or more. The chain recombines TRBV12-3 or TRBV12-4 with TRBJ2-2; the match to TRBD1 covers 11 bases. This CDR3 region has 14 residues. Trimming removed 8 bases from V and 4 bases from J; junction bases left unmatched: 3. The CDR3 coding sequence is TGTGCCAGCGAGGGGACAGGGGGCACCGGGGAGCTGTTTTTT. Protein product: CASEGTGGTGELFF.

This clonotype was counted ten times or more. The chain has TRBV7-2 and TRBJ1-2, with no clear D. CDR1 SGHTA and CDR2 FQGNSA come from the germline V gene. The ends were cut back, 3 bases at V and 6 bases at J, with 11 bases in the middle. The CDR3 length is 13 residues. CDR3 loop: CASSFEGTDGYTF. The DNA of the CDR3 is TGTGCCAGCAGCTTCGAGGGAACGGATGGCTACACCTTC.